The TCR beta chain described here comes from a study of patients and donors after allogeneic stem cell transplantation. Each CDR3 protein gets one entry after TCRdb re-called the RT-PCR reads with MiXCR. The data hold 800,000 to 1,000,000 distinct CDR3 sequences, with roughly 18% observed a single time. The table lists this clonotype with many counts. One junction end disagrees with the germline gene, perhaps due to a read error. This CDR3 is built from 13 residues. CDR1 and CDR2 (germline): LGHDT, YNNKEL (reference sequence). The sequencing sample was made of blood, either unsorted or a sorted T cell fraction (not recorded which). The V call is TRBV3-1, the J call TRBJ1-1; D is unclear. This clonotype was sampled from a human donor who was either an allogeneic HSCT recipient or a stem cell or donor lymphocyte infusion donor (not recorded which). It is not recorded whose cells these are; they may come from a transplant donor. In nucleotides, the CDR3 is TGCGCCAGCAGCCAAGGACGGAACACTGAAGCTTTCTTT. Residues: CASSQGRNTEAFF.